These 18 T cell receptor beta chains came from one sample sequenced in a study of cytomegalovirus exposure and HLA in healthy donors. Primers: 60 Vbeta forward and 13 Jbeta reverse. Using immunoSEQ multiplex PCR, the repertoire was profiled, and TCRdb retains in-frame clones only, with some absent. Of over 100,000 clones in the sample, about 75% were seen once. Sequences were obtained from PBMCs. All receptors come from a man in his 60s in good health and CMV-seropositive.

The J gene is TRBJ2-5, the V gene TRBV19; unclear D gene. From germline, CDR1 is LNHDA and CDR2 SQIVND (reference sequence). The CDR3 contains 14 residues. V was pared by 0 bases and J by 5 bases, with 10 bases between. CDR3 protein: CASSIDGRPETQYF. The CDR3 nucleotides read TGTGCCAGTAGTATAGATGGCAGGCCGGAGACCCAGTACTTC.

This clone was observed once. V and J are TRBV11-2 and TRBJ2-5, with a weak D call TRBD2 (6 bases). CDR3 length: 15 residues. V was clipped by 5 bases and J by 5 bases, with 18 bases between them. Germline CDR1 SGHAT, CDR2 FQNNGV. The CDR3 protein is CASSLSTSAWETQYF. CDR3 DNA: TGTGCCAGCAGCCTATCGACTAGTGCCTGGGAGACCCAGTACTTC.

The CDR3 sequence: CASRLDAGGETQYF. The DNA for the CDR3 is TGCGCCAGCAGACTGGACGCAGGGGGAGAGACCCAGTACTTC. V is TRBV5-1 and J is TRBJ2-5; 7 positions match TRBD1. CDR1 is SGHRS, CDR2 YFSETQ, per germline. CDR3 length: 14 amino acids. V was clipped by 5 bases and J by 4 bases; unmatched bases: 8.

This chain joins TRBV18 and TRBJ2-7; weak D call: TRBD1 (5 bases). CDR3 length: 14 amino acids. Germline assignment: CDR1 KGHSH and CDR2 LQKENI. V gave up 2 bases and J gave up 7 bases, with 15 bases separating them. CDR3 sequence (DNA): TGTGCCAGCTCACCAGGCGACAGTCTGAGGGAGCAGTACTTC. It yields the protein CASSPGDSLREQYF.

V usage is TRBV4-1 and J usage is TRBJ2-5; 8 nucleotides line up with TRBD1. The DNA end favors TRBJ2-7, so the J call may be wrong. The germline CDR1 and CDR2 sequences are MGHRA and YSYEKL. The CDR3 loop spans 12 amino acids. CDR3 DNA sequence: TGCGCCAGCAGGCAGGGGGCAGGCGAGCAGTACTTC. Translated: CASRQGAGEQYF.

This clone was detected only a few times. V and J are TRBV2 and TRBJ1-2; the match to TRBD1 covers 9 bases. The CDR3 contains 12 residues. Per the germline V gene, CDR1 is SNHLY and CDR2 is FYNNEI. V dropped 6 bases and J dropped 6; count of bases not matched to a gene: 2. For the CDR3, the DNA is TGTGCCAGCAGGGGACAGGGTGATGGCTACACCTTC. Translating gives CASRGQGDGYTF.

This clone has only a few counts. The chain joins TRBV7-2 to TRBJ1-3; 7 bases are a match to TRBD1. V shed 2 bases, J shed 3 bases, and the junction held 1 base outside the gene matches. This CDR3 comprises 14 residues. Germline V gene sequence: CDR1 SGHTA, CDR2 FQGNSA. The chain's CDR3 is CASSLSGGGNTIYF. Written as DNA, the CDR3 is TGTGCCAGCAGCTTATCAGGGGGTGGAAACACCATATATTTT.

V is TRBV5-8 and J is TRBJ1-1; D gene uncertain. V was trimmed by 4 bases and J by 11 bases, leaving 21 bases between them. This CDR3 region has 14 residues. CDR1 SGHTS and CDR2 YDEGEE come from the germline V gene. The DNA for the CDR3 is TGTGCCAGCAGCACGACGGGATCCGCAAGATGGGCTTTCTTT. Its protein product is CASSTTGSARWAFF.

This clone came up a few times. V usage is TRBV25-1 and J usage is TRBJ1-6, with D possibly TRBD1 on 5 matching bases. V lost 1 base and J 13 bases, leaving 14 bases between the germline ends. This CDR3 is 14 amino acids long. In germline, CDR1 is MGHDK, CDR2 SYGVNS. CDR3 amino acids: CASSESGQGGPLHF. CDR3 DNA sequence: TGTGCCAGCAGTGAATCAGGTCAGGGAGGTCCCCTCCACTTT.

This clone was seen once. The V gene is TRBV13, the J gene TRBJ2-5, with 8 bases lining up with TRBD1. Germline trimming cut 4 bases from V and 5 bases from J; bases unmatched to any gene: 6. The CDR3 contains 14 residues. Germline V gives CDR1 PRHDT, CDR2 FYEKMQ (reference sequence). CDR3 coding DNA: TGTGCCAGCAGCTCCTCACAGGGGGACGAGACCCAGTACTTC. Translating it yields CASSSSQGDETQYF.

The rearrangement joins TRBV29-1 to TRBJ2-7, with D hard to call. From germline, CDR1 is SQVTM and CDR2 ANQGSEA. Trimming took 0 bases from V and 2 from J, leaving 5 bases between them. The CDR3 is 12 residues long. The CDR3 DNA sequence: TGCAGCGTTGAAGAACAGACCTACGAGCAGTACTTC. Translating it yields CSVEEQTYEQYF.

The rearrangement uses TRBV7-9 and TRBJ1-1, with 8 bases lining up with TRBD1. From germline, CDR1 is SEHNR and CDR2 FQNEAQ (reference sequence). This CDR3 region has 14 residues. The V gene end was trimmed by 3 bases and the J gene end by 3 bases; junction bases not matched to a gene: 3. CDR3 sequence: CASSFTDRDTEAFF. The CDR3 coding sequence is TGTGCCAGCAGCTTCACGGACAGGGACACTGAAGCTTTCTTT.

The rearrangement links TRBV7-7 to TRBJ1-4; 9 positions agree with TRBD1. The germline V gene has CDR1 SSHAT and CDR2 FNYEAQ (reference sequence). J gave up 6 bases and V 5 bases, and 7 bases lay outside the gene matches. CDR3 size: 15 residues. The CDR3 coding sequence is TGTGCCAGCAGCAAAACAGGGGGCGCTTATGAAAAACTGTTTTTT. The encoded protein is CASSKTGGAYEKLFF.

The chain combines TRBV13 with TRBJ1-1; perhaps TRBD1 as D (6 bases). The CDR3 totals 13 residues. Between the trimmed V and J ends, which lost 5 bases and 6 bases, there was a span of 13 bases. Germline V lookup: CDR1 PRHDT, CDR2 FYEKMQ (reference sequence). CDR3 in DNA: TGTGCCAGCAGCCCGATGGGGGCGGCTGAAGCTTTCTTT. The encoded protein is CASSPMGAAEAFF.

The CDR3 DNA reads TGTGCCAGCAGCTTGGGTGGGGGGTCTTTTTTAAACACTGAAGCTTTCTTT. Residues: CASSLGGGSFLNTEAFF. V gene TRBV5-4 combines with J gene TRBJ1-1, with a weak D call TRBD1 (5 bases). Trimming shortened V by 0 bases and J by 2 bases, and 17 bases separated the two germline ends. This CDR3 spans 17 amino acids. CDR1 is SGHNT and CDR2 is YYREEE in the germline V gene (reference sequence).

This clone occurred a few times. This chain's CDR3 is CASSRDRFSYEQYF. The CDR3 DNA reads as TGTGCCAGCAGCCGCGACAGGTTCTCCTACGAGCAGTACTTC. The chain employs TRBV28 and TRBJ2-7; weak D call: TRBD1 (6 bases). Per germline, CDR1 MDHEN and CDR2 SYDVKM. V was cut by 6 bases and J by 0 bases, with 12 bases left in between. This CDR3 contains 14 residues.

The chain employs TRBV5-1 and TRBJ2-3; TRBD2 matches 9 bases. The CDR3 length is 16 residues. The V gene end was trimmed by 1 base and the J gene end by 4 bases; junction bases not matched to a gene: 7. Per the germline V gene, CDR1 is SGHRS and CDR2 is YFSETQ. CDR3 sequence reads: CASSLRRGGASDTQYF. DNA for the CDR3: TGCGCCAGCAGCTTGAGGCGCGGGGGGGCCTCAGATACGCAGTATTTT.

The rearrangement links TRBV11-2 to TRBJ2-3, with 13 bases fitting TRBD2. CDR3 size: 16 residues. The J segment lost 5 bases and the V segment lost 5 bases, leaving 7 bases of the junction unmatched. CDR1 is SGHAT, CDR2 FQNNGV, per germline. The CDR3 nucleotides are TGTGCCAGCAGCATACTAGCGGGGGGGCCGAAAGATACGCAGTATTTT. Encoded protein: CASSILAGGPKDTQYF.